This T cell receptor (beta chain) was recovered during a study of blood T cells in healthy people across ages. Drawn from each donor were 9 to 10 milliliters of peripheral blood. Researchers report isolating at least 6 million PBMCs per sample. CDR3 length equals 14 residues. The V gene's germline CDR1 is SGHTA and CDR2 FQGNSA. Findings and caveats of the study: Donor CMV status was unknown, possibly confounding expanded clonotype changes. Total diversity from one million sequenced T cells was likely underestimated.

Through a sample-barcoded 5' primer and a J-beta primer mix, a second PCR was run for roughly 6 to 11 cycles. Each CDR3 protein is one row after TCRdb ran MiXCR on the 5' RACE reads. The profile covers roughly 640,000 distinct CDR3 sequences, with about 30% appearing a single time and around a sixth taken by the ten largest. In the case of this clonotype: Its antigen is unidentified. A read error may be the cause here, since a much bigger clone is one base away.

The sample consisted of blood. The TCR sequence derives from a woman at least 80 years old in good health. This chain links TRBV7-2 with TRBJ1-2; D is ambiguous. The CDR3 spells CASSLDGLNYGCTF. In nucleotides, the CDR3 is TGTGCCAGCAGCTTGGATGGCCTTAACTATGGCTGCACCTTC.